Given below is one T cell receptor beta chain in context. Its antigen is undetermined. This record belongs to a study of T cells expressing NK-cell markers. General study points: Expanded NKG2C+ T cell clones had unclear HCMV specificity.

After re-calling the 5' RACE reads, TCRdb lists one entry per CDR3 protein, DNA absent. The sample's table shows about 160,000 distinct CDR3 sequences. This CDR3 spans 14 amino acids. The germline V gene encodes CDR1 DFQATT and CDR2 SNEGSKA (reference sequence). Specimen: blood T cells: a sorted CD56 or NKG2C T cell subset, CD4+ or CD8+ T cells, or bulk PBMC T cells (not recorded which). J is TRBJ2-5 and V is TRBV20-1; the D call of TRBD1 rests on TCRdb alone, since no DNA is present to check it. The TCR originated in a woman aged 18 to 69 in good health. This CDR3 reads CSARLGQGTLPQYF.